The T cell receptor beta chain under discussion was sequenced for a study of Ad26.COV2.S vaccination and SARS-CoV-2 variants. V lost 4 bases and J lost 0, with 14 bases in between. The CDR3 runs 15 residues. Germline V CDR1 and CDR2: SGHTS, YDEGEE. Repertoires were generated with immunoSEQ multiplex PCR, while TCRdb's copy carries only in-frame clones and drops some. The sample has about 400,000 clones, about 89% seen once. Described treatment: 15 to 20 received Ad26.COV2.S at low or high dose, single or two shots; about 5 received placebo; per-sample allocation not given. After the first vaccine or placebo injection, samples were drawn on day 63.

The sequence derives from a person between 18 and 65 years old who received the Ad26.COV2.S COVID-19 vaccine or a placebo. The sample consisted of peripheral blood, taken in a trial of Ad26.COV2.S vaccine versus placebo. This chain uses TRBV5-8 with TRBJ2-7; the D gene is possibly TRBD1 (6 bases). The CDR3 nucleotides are TGTGCCAGCAGCCCGATGGGGGCCAGCTCCTACGAGCAGTACTTC. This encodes CASSPMGASSYEQYF.